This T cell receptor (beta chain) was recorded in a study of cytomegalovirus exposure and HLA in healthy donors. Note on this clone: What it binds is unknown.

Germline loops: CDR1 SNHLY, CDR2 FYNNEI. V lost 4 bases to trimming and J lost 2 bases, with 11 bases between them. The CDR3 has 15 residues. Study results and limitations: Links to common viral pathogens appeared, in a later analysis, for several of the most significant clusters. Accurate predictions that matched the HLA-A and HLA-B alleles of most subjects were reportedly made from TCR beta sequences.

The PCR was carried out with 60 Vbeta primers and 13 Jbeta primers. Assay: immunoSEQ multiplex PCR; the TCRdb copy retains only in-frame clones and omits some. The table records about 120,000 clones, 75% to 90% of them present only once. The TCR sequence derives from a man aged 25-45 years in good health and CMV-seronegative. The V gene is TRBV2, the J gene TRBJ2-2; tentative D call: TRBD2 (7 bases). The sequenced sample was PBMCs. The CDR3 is CASSGGGRNTGELFF. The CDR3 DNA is TGTGCCAGCAGTGGGGGGGGGCGCAACACCGGGGAGCTGTTTTTT.